This T cell receptor beta chain derives from a study of T cell repertoires in ileal Crohn's disease (dated by TCRdb to between 2019 and 2020). About the study as a whole: The median duration of disease was approximately 8.5 years, and at the time of surgery 30% to 35% of patients were active smokers. The study ran alongside a multicentre cohort designed to identify predictors of early endoscopic recurrence after ileocolonic resection. Surgery was performed for a complication in all patients, with stricturing disease in approximately 60% and penetrating disease in around 40%. Endoscopic postoperative recurrence was defined by a Rutgeerts score above i0. Roughly half of the patients were given postoperative therapy, with 11 to 12 receiving thiopurines and approximately 17 receiving anti-TNF agents. Neoterminal ileum biopsies obtained at postoperative colonoscopy were designated as M6 samples. A total of roughly 170 mucosal samples from 60 or so patients were sequenced, collected from several sites on the surgical specimen and at postoperative endoscopy. The TCR repertoire was analysed in fewer than 65 patients with Crohn's disease drawn from a prospective multicentre cohort. Paper-wide results and their limitations: A significantly higher proportion of clonal expansions was observed in active smokers at surgery than in non-smokers (roughly 27% vs 19%, p=0.02). Only a subgroup of patients, of unstated size, had their mucosal CD4 and CD8 T cells sorted and sequenced. More high-frequency clones were carried by sorted CD8 T cells than by CD4 T cells, suggesting that mucosal expansions were mainly CD8. Postoperative endoscopy was performed at varying times within the first year after surgery, with a median delay of about seven months. Endoscopic recurrence was found to be associated with higher high-frequency clone percentages at surgery, and recurrence was observed in all patients with clonality above 26.8% (18/57).

Concerning this clone itself: No cognate antigen has been identified for it. Qualities for individual bases were not recorded, and no much larger clone is one base off.

For commercial TCRB immunosequencing, about 0.45 micrograms of biopsy DNA were submitted for each sample. Adaptive Biotechnology amplified CDR3 regions from genomic DNA with a two-step multiplex PCR that controlled for amplification bias. The first PCR used primers for every V and J gene segment; the second PCR added barcodes and Illumina adapters. CDR3 libraries were sequenced on an Illumina instrument. In the source study's methods: The analysis drew on both the pipelines supplied by the vendor and custom analysis of the raw data in R/Bioconductor running R version 3.3.0. Clonality, ranging from 0 to 1, was calculated as the inverse of the normalised Shannon entropy of all productive clones. The repertoire share taken up by the top 100 clones defined high-frequency clones, and only clones that passed a 95% confidence test were kept. The Simpson index measured repertoire diversity, and the Morisita-Horn index measured overlap between samples. TCRdb took over this immuneACCESS table, retaining in-frame rearrangements with V and J assigned. Such tables are incomplete; in checked studies, under half of the missing clones stem from an unresolved V gene, and the remainder is unexplained. The DNA gave D and trimming, while V, J and clone size come from that table. The sample table shows approximately 10,000 clones, and around 79% are seen once. The top ten clonotypes cover around 7% of the sample.

According to the study, the label for this sample's time point signals: neoterminal ileum biopsy at postoperative endoscopy, about 6 months after surgery. Adults with ileal or ileocolonic Crohn's disease and an indication for ileocolonic resection were eligible for inclusion. Whole ileal mucosal biopsies were stored frozen at -80°C before DNA extraction. A TRizol-based method was used to extract genomic DNA from the frozen whole biopsies, and the DNA was quantified with a NanoDrop 2000 spectrophotometer. Cut back by 2 bases and 5 bases, the V and J ends lie 16 bases apart. The CDR3 runs 15 amino acids, cysteine and phenylalanine included. Only CDR3 DNA is held: 45 bases, read in frame from base 1. The germline V gene (reference sequence) provides CDR1 SGHKS and CDR2 YYEKEE.

The rearranged segments are TRBV5-5 and TRBJ1-1, with the identity of the D gene unclear. This clonotype originated in an adult with Crohn's disease. Sequencing input: ileal tissue. The CDR3 here reads CASSFSIARGTEAFF. The base sequence is TGTGCCAGCAGCTTTTCGATCGCCAGAGGTACTGAAGCTTTCTTT.